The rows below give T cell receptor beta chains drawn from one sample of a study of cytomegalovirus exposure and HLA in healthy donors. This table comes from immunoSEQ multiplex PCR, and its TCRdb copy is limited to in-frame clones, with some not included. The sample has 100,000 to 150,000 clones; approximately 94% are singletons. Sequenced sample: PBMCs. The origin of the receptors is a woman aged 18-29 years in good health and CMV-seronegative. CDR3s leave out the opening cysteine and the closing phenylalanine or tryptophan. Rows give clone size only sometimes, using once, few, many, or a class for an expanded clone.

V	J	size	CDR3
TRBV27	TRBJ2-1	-	ASSPERTSGGKYTSYNEQF
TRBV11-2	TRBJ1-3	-	ASSLVYGAVGNTIY
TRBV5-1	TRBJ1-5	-	ASLIYRGDGVQPQH
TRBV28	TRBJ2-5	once	ASSPGGQGARETQY
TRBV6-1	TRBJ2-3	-	ASSRQVTDTQY
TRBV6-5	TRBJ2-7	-	ASSPPSSYEQY
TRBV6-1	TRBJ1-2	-	ASSDPGDGYT
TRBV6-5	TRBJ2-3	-	ASSLAGGAPDTQY
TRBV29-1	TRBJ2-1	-	SVGTSGYNEQF
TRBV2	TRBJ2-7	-	ASVGGERYEQY
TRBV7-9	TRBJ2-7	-	ASSIRTGWPPNSYEQY
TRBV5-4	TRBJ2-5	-	ASSIGLAGGQETQY
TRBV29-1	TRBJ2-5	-	SLAGGFQETQY
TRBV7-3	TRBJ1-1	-	ASSYGTGRTEAF
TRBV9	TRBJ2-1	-	ASSVEGRGGIDEQF
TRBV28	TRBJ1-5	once	ASSLLGVAVSVNQPQH
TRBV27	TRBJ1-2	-	ATRSDRDRYGYT
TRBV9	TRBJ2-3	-	ASSGGGLTTDTQY
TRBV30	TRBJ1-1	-	AWTSAGSEAF
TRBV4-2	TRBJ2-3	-	ASSQASDTQY
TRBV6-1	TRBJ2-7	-	ASSSHAGWSDEQY
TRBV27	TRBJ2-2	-	ASSATGLASTGELF
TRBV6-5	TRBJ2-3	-	ASSYEGGTDTQY
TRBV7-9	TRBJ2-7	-	ASSSTSGLSLDYEQY
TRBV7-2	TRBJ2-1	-	ASSRAGGQQF
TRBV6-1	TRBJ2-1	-	ASSEAAGAGGSYNEQF
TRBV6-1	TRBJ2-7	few	ASRAAVTYEQY
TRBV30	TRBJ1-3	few	AWSQQGFGNTIY
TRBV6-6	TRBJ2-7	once	ASSYSRQGYEQY
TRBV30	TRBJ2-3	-	AWNGGRPTDTQY
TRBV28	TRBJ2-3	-	ASRTQGAMGDTQY
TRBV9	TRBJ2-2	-	ASSGGTANTGELF
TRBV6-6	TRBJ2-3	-	ASSFGLAQY
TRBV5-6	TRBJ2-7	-	ASSLGLYEQY
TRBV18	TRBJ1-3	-	ASSPGTGAGNTIY
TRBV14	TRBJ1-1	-	ASSQARGRAF
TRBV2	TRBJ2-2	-	ASKVGTGNTGELF
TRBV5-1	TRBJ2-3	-	ASSSGIAGPSTDTQY
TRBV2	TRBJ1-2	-	AGGQHYGYT
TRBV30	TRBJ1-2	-	AGGRGYT
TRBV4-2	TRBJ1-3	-	ASSQGQGAGNTIY
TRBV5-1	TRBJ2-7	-	ASSGGGTNYEQY
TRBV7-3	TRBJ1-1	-	ASSLKGGAYTEAF
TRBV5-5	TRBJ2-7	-	ASSSWGIYEQY
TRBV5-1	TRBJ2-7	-	ASSLFLTGAYEQY
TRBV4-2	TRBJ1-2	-	ASSQGRQGNYGYT
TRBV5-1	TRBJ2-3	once	ASSLAPGHSTDTQY
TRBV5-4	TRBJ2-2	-	ASRTRGANTGELF
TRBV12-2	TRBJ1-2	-	ASRPNNAPGLYGYT
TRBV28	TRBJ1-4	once	ASRKTSNEKLF
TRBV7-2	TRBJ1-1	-	ASSLSSDTEAF
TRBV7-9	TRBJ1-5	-	ASSPSDRDQPQH